The 6 T cell receptor beta chains below all came from one sample that was sequenced in a study of tissue T cells after allogeneic stem cell transplantation. The time point: mouse harvest day 14 after allogeneic transplant. The graft held 10^6 splenic CD5+ T cells and 10^7 T-cell-depleted bone marrow cells. TCRdb's copy holds only in-frame clones and misses some; the assay was immunoSEQ multiplex PCR. Of about 1,300 clones in the sample, about 50% were seen once. Material for sequencing was spleen. Receptors originate from a female BALB/c mouse given C57BL/6 T cells with graft-versus-host disease after an allogeneic hematopoietic cell transplant.

This clone showed up just a few times. Mouse gene names apply. Read coverage stops 1 residue before the CDR3 terminus; the germline J gene supplies the remainder. The chain has TRBV13-2 and TRBJ1-5, with unresolved D. Germline V gene lookup returns CDR1 NNHNN and CDR2 SYGAGS (reference sequence). CDR3 length: 14 residues. Trimming shortened V by 3 bases and J by 0 bases, and 7 bases separated the two germline ends. Partial CDR3 DNA: TGTGCCAGCGGTGCCGGCACTAACAACCAGGCTCCGCTT. Amino acid sequence: CASGAGTNNQAPL. The CDR3 in full is CASGAGTNNQAPLF.

Concerning this clone: The gene names here belong to mouse. The CDR3 end falls 1 residue outside the read, so it is completed with the germline J gene. The chain uses TRBV3 and TRBJ2-1; 10 bases map to TRBD2. With V trimmed by 4 bases and J by 1 base, 1 base remained unmatched. Germline CDR1 SNHLY, CDR2 FYNGKV (reference sequence). The CDR3 is 15 amino acids. Incomplete CDR3 DNA: TGTGCCAGCAGCTCGGACTGGGGGAACTATGCTGAGCAGTTC. Its protein product is CASSSDWGNYAEQF. The whole CDR3 reads CASSSDWGNYAEQFF. Variable domain in full (rest from reference TRBV3 and TRBJ2-1): GPKVLQIPSHQIIDMGQMVTLNCDPVSNHLYFYWYKQILGQQMEFLVNFYNGKVMEKSKLFKDQFSVERPDGSYFTLKIQPTALEDSAVYFCASSSDWGNYAEQFFGPGTRLTVL.

About this clone itself: Mouse gene names and germline throughout. The CDR3 is cut off 1 residue early in the read; its end comes from the germline J gene. The rearrangement links TRBV13-1 to TRBJ2-7, with TRBD2 matching over 8 bases. CDR1 is NSHNY and CDR2 is SYGAGN in the germline V gene. The CDR3 totals 15 residues. Unmatched junction bases numbered 10, after V lost 4 bases and J lost 4 bases. Here the CDR3 reads CASSIWGGQIYEQYF. The covered CDR3 bases are TGTGCCAGCAGTATATGGGGGGGGCAAATTTATGAACAGTAC.

Remarks on this clone: Gene names are mouse gene names. The DNA ends 1 residue before the CDR3 does, and the rest of the CDR3 is filled in from the germline J gene. The chain uses TRBV12-2 and TRBJ2-5; 7 bases fit TRBD2. V gave up 0 bases and J gave up 0 bases; unmatched junction bases: 2. CDR3 size: 15 residues. Germline V gives CDR1 SGHLS, CDR2 HYDKME. CDR3: CASSLPGGNQDTQYF. CDR3 DNA (partial): TGTGCCAGCTCTCTCCCTGGGGGTAACCAAGACACCCAGTAC.

A word on this clone: Relative to the germline gene, one junction end is altered; a read error may explain this. Germline and genes: mouse. The read terminates 1 residue before the CDR3 end, so the remaining end is supplied by the germline J gene. The gene calls are TRBV15 and TRBJ2-7; D not resolved. The CDR3 covers 11 residues. CDR1 and CDR2 (germline): SGHND, FRSKSL. The CDR3 DNA, read in part, is TGTGCCGGCAGTTTAGCCAGGGAACAGTAC. Translating it yields CAGSLAREQY. The whole CDR3 is CAGSLAREQYF.

This clone came up once. Being one base from a much bigger clone, this may be a read error. Genes here carry mouse names. The CDR3 extends 1 residue past the end of the read, so its final part is completed from the germline J gene. The chain is built from TRBV24 and TRBJ2-7; 11 nucleotides agree with TRBD2. V was clipped by 0 bases and J by 6 bases; unmatched bases: 4. Germline loops: CDR1 KGHTA, CDR2 FRNEEI. This CDR3 has 15 amino acids. CDR3 bases read: TGTGCCAGCAGTCTGTATCACTGGGGGGGCTGTGAACAGTAC. Encoded protein: CASSLYHWGGCEQY. The complete CDR3 sequence is CASSLYHWGGCEQYF.